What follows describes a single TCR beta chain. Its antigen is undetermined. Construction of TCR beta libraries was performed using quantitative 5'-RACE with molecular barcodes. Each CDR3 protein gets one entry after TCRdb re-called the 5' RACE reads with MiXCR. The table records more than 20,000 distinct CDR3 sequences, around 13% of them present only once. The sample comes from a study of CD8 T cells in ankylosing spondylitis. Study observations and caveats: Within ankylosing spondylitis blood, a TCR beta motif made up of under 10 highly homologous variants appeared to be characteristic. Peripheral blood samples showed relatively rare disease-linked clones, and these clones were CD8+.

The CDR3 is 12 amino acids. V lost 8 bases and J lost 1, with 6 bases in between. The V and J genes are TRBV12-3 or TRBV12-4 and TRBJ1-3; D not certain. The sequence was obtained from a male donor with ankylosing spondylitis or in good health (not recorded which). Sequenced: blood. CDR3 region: CASGLSGNTIYF. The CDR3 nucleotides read TGTGCCAGCGGACTATCTGGAAACACCATATATTTT.